Following are 31 T cell receptor beta chains from one sample sequenced in a study of response to subunit inactivated influenza vaccine. Using its own MiXCR run on the RT-PCR reads, TCRdb lists one record per CDR3 protein. The data hold more than 700,000 distinct CDR3 sequences, with 20% to 25% observed a single time. This sample comprised PBMCs from blood, obtained more than 4 days after vaccination. The source of these receptors is a man in his forties or fifties who received an inactivated influenza vaccine.

This chain links TRBV6-1 with TRBJ1-5; 7 positions match TRBD1. Germline CDR1 MNHNS, CDR2 SASEGT. Trimming took 5 bases from V and 0 from J; bases not matched to a gene: 4. CDR3 length: 15 amino acids. As DNA, the CDR3 is TGTGCCAGCAGTATCGGACAGGCTAGCAATCAGCCCCAGCATTTT. Its translation is CASSIGQASNQPQHF.

The rearrangement links TRBV20-1 to TRBJ1-1; D is unclear. Germline V gene sequence: CDR1 DFQATT, CDR2 SNEGSKA (reference sequence). The CDR3 loop spans 11 amino acids. V lost 2 bases, J lost 3 bases, and 4 bases lay in between. CDR3 residues: CSARPDTEAFF. CDR3 DNA: TGCAGTGCTAGACCGGACACTGAAGCTTTCTTT.

The chain recombines TRBV6-2 or TRBV6-3 with TRBJ2-5; perhaps TRBD1 as D (6 bases). The ends were cut back, 5 bases at V and 4 bases at J, with 11 bases in the middle. CDR1 MNHEY and CDR2 SVGEGT come from the germline V gene. This CDR3 is built from 13 residues. This CDR3 reads CASSRSGAETQYF. Here the CDR3 DNA reads TGTGCCAGCAGTCGGTCAGGGGCAGAGACCCAGTACTTC.

CDR3 region: CASSYGNGLKGDNEQFF. DNA for the CDR3: TGTGCCAGCAGCTACGGTAACGGGCTAAAGGGGGACAATGAGCAGTTCTTC. This chain uses TRBV5-5 with TRBJ2-1, with D possibly being TRBD1 (6 bases). This CDR3 region has 17 residues. Germline V gives CDR1 SGHKS, CDR2 YYEKEE (reference sequence). Trimming removed 3 bases from V and 5 bases from J, with 21 bases in between.

This clonotype turned up a few times. The chain has TRBV10-2 and TRBJ2-3; D is undetermined. V lost 2 bases and J lost 0, with 18 bases in between. The germline gives CDR1 WSHSY, CDR2 SAAADI. The CDR3 totals 18 residues. The CDR3 DNA sequence: TGCGCCAGCAGTGAGGAAAGGTTTCCAACGACTAGCACAGATACGCAGTATTTT. Translated, it gives CASSEERFPTTSTDTQYF.

A note on this clonotype: One end of the junction fails to match germline, which may point to a read error. The CDR3 sequence is CASRQGLATTQETQYF. The DNA of the CDR3 is TGTGCTAGCAGACAGGGACTAGCGACAACCCAAGAGACCCAGTACTTC. The chain links TRBV7-7 to TRBJ2-5, with 10 bases fitting TRBD2. Germline values: CDR1 SSHAT, CDR2 FNYEAQ (reference sequence). CDR3 length: 16 residues.

J is TRBJ2-2 and V is TRBV5-1, with D possibly matching TRBD1 (6 bases). V dropped 1 base and J dropped 4 bases, with 11 bases sitting between them. Germline V CDR1 and CDR2: SGHRS, YFSETQ. The CDR3 is 15 residues long. In DNA, the CDR3 is TGCGCCAGCAGCTTGACAGGGAAACCCACCGGGGAGCTGTTTTTT. Translating it yields CASSLTGKPTGELFF.

The chain joins TRBV12-3 or TRBV12-4 to TRBJ2-3; TRBD1 matches 12 bases. The CDR3 has 17 amino acids. V lost 6 bases, J lost 0 bases, and 7 bases stayed unmatched. The CDR3 bases are TGTGCCAGCAGCGCAGGGACAGGGGGCCCTAGCACAGATACGCAGTATTTT. Protein product: CASSAGTGGPSTDTQYF.

The genes are TRBV20-1 and TRBJ1-2; the D is unclear. This CDR3 has 11 residues. Germline loops: CDR1 DFQATT, CDR2 SNEGSKA (reference sequence). Deletions cut 0 bases from V and 4 bases from J, with 3 bases between. In nucleotides, the CDR3 is TGCAGTGCTAGAGATCGCTATGGCTACACCTTC. This codes for CSARDRYGYTF.

The V and J genes are TRBV20-1 and TRBJ2-7, with a weak D call TRBD1 (6 bases). V lost 5 bases and J lost 5, with 19 bases in between. This CDR3 comprises 14 residues. CDR1 and CDR2 from the germline V gene are DFQATT and SNEGSKA (reference sequence). CDR3 residues: CSALGGPLGNEQYF. As DNA, the CDR3 is TGCAGTGCTTTAGGGGGACCCCTGGGGAACGAGCAGTACTTC.

This clonotype was seen more than once but under ten times. J is TRBJ2-3 and V is TRBV29-1, with 10 bases aligning to TRBD1. The CDR3 covers 16 residues. The V gene end was trimmed by 7 bases and the J gene end by 2 bases; junction bases not matched to a gene: 12. Germline assignment: CDR1 SQVTM and CDR2 ANQGSEA. CDR3 protein: CSGAAGTGAITDTQYF. The CDR3 DNA sequence: TGCAGCGGAGCGGCAGGGACAGGGGCCATCACAGATACGCAGTATTTT.

The V call is TRBV7-9, the J call TRBJ2-5; D is undetermined. The length of the CDR3 is 14 residues. With 2 bases removed from V and 1 base from J, the gap between germline ends came to 8 bases. In germline, CDR1 is SEHNR, CDR2 FQNEAQ (reference sequence). The DNA for the CDR3 is TGTGCCAGCAGCTTAAAGTATTTCCAAGAGACCCAGTACTTC. Translated, it gives CASSLKYFQETQYF.

At least ten counts were recorded for this clonotype. V gene TRBV20-1 combines with J gene TRBJ2-1; D call uncertain. The CDR3 totals 14 residues. Trimming removed 0 bases at V and 0 bases at J, with 6 bases between. Germline assignment: CDR1 DFQATT and CDR2 SNEGSKA (reference sequence). CDR3 sequence (DNA): TGCAGTGCTAGAGATGGTAGCTCCTACAATGAGCAGTTCTTC. Translation gives CSARDGSSYNEQFF.

The chain is built from TRBV20-1 and TRBJ1-4; no firm D call. V lost 1 base and J lost 4, with 10 bases in between. The CDR3 is made up of 14 amino acids. CDR1 is DFQATT, CDR2 SNEGSKA, per germline (reference sequence). The CDR3 sequence is CSARVGSYNEKLFF. DNA of the CDR3: TGCAGTGCTAGAGTAGGGTCATATAATGAAAAACTGTTTTTT.

Of note for this clonotype: Mismatch with germline at one junction end may stem from a read error. The chain uses TRBV24-1 and TRBJ2-1; possible D gene TRBD2, 7 bases. Germline V lookup: CDR1 KGHDR, CDR2 SFDVKD. The CDR3 covers 14 residues. The CDR3 sequence is CSTSGGGLSNEQFF. CDR3 bases: TGTTCCACCAGTGGCGGGGGCTTGTCGAATGAGCAGTTCTTC.

This clonotype was observed many times. The rearrangement links TRBV27 to TRBJ2-5, with a possible D match to TRBD1 (6 bases). CDR1 and CDR2 (germline): MNHEY, SMNVEV (reference sequence). The CDR3 contains 13 residues. V lost 7 bases to trimming and J lost 4 bases, with 13 bases between them. The CDR3, as DNA: TGTGCCAGCACCGGGGACAATCGAGAGACCCAGTACTTC. It codes for CASTGDNRETQYF.

The sample holds a few counts of this clonotype. This chain joins TRBV2 and TRBJ1-6; 8 nucleotides line up with TRBD1. V was pared by 2 bases and J by 8 bases, with 8 bases of the junction left unmatched. CDR1 is SNHLY, CDR2 FYNNEI, per germline. The CDR3 sequence is 16 residues long. The CDR3 DNA reads as TGTGCCAGCAGTGAACAGGGGGCGTTTCTCGATTCACCCCTCCACTTT. Its translation: CASSEQGAFLDSPLHF.

This clonotype was seen only a few times. The chain recombines TRBV15 with TRBJ1-1; D uncertain. CDR1 and CDR2 (germline): LNHNV, YYDKDF (reference sequence). This CDR3 contains 13 residues. The V gene lost 5 bases and the J gene lost 5 bases, with 12 bases spanning the gap. The CDR3 DNA follows: TGTGCCACCAGCTACCGGTCCGCAACTGAAGCTTTCTTT. It translates to CATSYRSATEAFF.

This clonotype has a count of ten or more. The chain couples TRBV10-3 to TRBJ1-2; D ambiguous. V lost 0 bases to trimming and J lost 8 bases, with 16 bases between them. The CDR3 has 15 residues. Germline CDR1 is ENHRY and CDR2 is SYGVKD. CDR3 nucleotides: TGTGCCATCAGTGAGTCCATTACCTCCGGGCCCGGCTACACCTTC. Its translation: CAISESITSGPGYTF.

The chain combines TRBV14 with TRBJ2-7; a weak D match, TRBD2 (6 bases). The CDR3 is made up of 17 amino acids. The germline V and J ends were trimmed by 4 bases and 4 bases, with 23 bases remaining between them. CDR1 is SGHDN, CDR2 FVKESK, per germline. Here the CDR3 DNA reads TGTGCCAGCAGCCGCACGTTATTCGGGGGAACCCGGTACGAGCAGTACTTC. As protein: CASSRTLFGGTRYEQYF.

The J gene is TRBJ2-5, the V gene TRBV3-1, with D unresolved. This CDR3 is 14 amino acids long. V gave up 0 bases and J gave up 6 bases, with 11 bases separating them. The V gene's germline CDR1 is LGHDT and CDR2 YNNKEL (reference sequence). The CDR3 region is CASSQDLVEKTQYF. The CDR3 DNA is TGTGCCAGCAGCCAAGATCTCGTGGAAAAGACCCAGTACTTC.

The chain links TRBV20-1 to TRBJ2-7, with D possibly matching TRBD2 (5 bases). This CDR3 comprises 16 residues. V was clipped by 3 bases and J by 4 bases, with 22 bases between them. CDR1 and CDR2 from the germline V gene are DFQATT and SNEGSKA (reference sequence). The CDR3 is CSASPLGSALKYEQYF. CDR3 coding DNA: TGCAGTGCTAGTCCCCTTGGGAGTGCCCTCAAATACGAGCAGTACTTC.

This clonotype was recorded a few times. The J gene is TRBJ2-7, the V gene TRBV27, with a weak D call TRBD1 (5 bases). Germline CDR1 reads MNHEY; CDR2 reads SMNVEV (reference sequence). The ends were cut back, 6 bases at V and 7 bases at J, with 25 bases in the middle. This CDR3 has 16 residues. CDR3 loop: CASSPRAAGIVREQYF. DNA for the CDR3: TGTGCCAGCAGCCCCCGGGCGGCAGGGATAGTTAGGGAGCAGTACTTC.

The rearrangement uses TRBV12-3 or TRBV12-4 and TRBJ2-2; possible D gene TRBD1, 6 bases. V lost 3 bases to trimming and J lost 7 bases, with 12 bases between them. The CDR3 covers 14 residues. The CDR3 nucleotides are TGTGCCAGCAGTTTGGGGGCTCCCGTCGGGGAGCTGTTTTTT. It codes for CASSLGAPVGELFF.

A few counts support this clonotype. This sequence joins TRBV10-3 and TRBJ2-1; 9 nucleotides line up with TRBD2. The CDR3 has 18 residues. The J segment lost 0 bases and the V segment lost 4 bases, leaving 10 bases of the junction unmatched. CDR1 is ENHRY and CDR2 is SYGVKD in the germline V gene. The CDR3 nucleotides read TGTGCCATCAGTGGGAGCCGGGGAGCGGGGGGCTCCTACAATGAGCAGTTCTTC. This translates into CAISGSRGAGGSYNEQFF.

As for this clonotype: A junction end diverges from the germline sequence, so it may reflect a read error. The chain has TRBV7-7 and TRBJ2-1, with 11 bases identical to TRBD2. This CDR3 comprises 16 residues. Per germline, CDR1 SSHAT and CDR2 FNYEAQ (reference sequence). CDR3 in amino acids: CASSPLGSGGANEQFF. DNA of the CDR3: TGTGCTAGCAGCCCCCTAGGTAGCGGGGGGGCCAATGAGCAGTTCTTC.

This clonotype has only one observation. The chain employs TRBV20-1 and TRBJ2-7; D is undetermined. V was shortened by 5 bases and J by 4 bases, with 9 bases between the two germline ends. This CDR3 region has 11 residues. In germline, CDR1 is DFQATT, CDR2 SNEGSKA (reference sequence). In DNA form, the CDR3 reads TGCAGTGCTGACCGACGGTACGAGCAGTACTTC. Protein sequence: CSADRRYEQYF.

In its sample, this clonotype was seen a few times. The chain employs TRBV20-1 and TRBJ2-7; weak D call: TRBD2 (5 bases). This CDR3 has 14 amino acids. Trimming stripped 0 bases from V and 6 bases from J, with 15 bases between. Germline CDR1 and CDR2: DFQATT and SNEGSKA (reference sequence). The CDR3, as DNA: TGCAGTGCTAGAGATGGCCGGGGTTGGGGCGAGCAGTACTTC. This sequence encodes CSARDGRGWGEQYF.

The J gene is TRBJ2-5, the V gene TRBV15, with 7 bases matching TRBD1. The CDR3 is made up of 17 amino acids. Trimming cost V 1 base and J 1 base; bases outside gene matches: 9. CDR1 LNHNV and CDR2 YYDKDF come from the germline V gene (reference sequence). Here the CDR3 reads CATSRVRQGVGQETQYF. DNA for the CDR3: TGTGCCACCAGCAGAGTTAGACAGGGTGTCGGCCAAGAGACCCAGTACTTC.

This clonotype was seen at least ten times. The CDR3 region has the DNA TGTGCCAGCAGTCCCCACGACAGGCCCTATGGCTACACCTTC. Translating it yields CASSPHDRPYGYTF. The chain combines TRBV12-3 or TRBV12-4 with TRBJ1-2; weak D call: TRBD1 (6 bases). V was trimmed by 5 bases and J by 4 bases, leaving 14 bases between them. This CDR3 has 14 residues.

The chain recombines TRBV6-1 with TRBJ2-1, with 8 bases lining up with TRBD2. The CDR3 runs 16 residues. Germline-derived CDR1 and CDR2 are MNHNS and SASEGT. V lost 3 bases to trimming and J lost 5 bases; unmatched junction nucleotides: 9. The CDR3 protein is CASSDVGRGANNEQFF. The DNA for the CDR3 is TGTGCCAGCAGTGACGTCGGGCGGGGGGCAAACAATGAGCAGTTCTTC.